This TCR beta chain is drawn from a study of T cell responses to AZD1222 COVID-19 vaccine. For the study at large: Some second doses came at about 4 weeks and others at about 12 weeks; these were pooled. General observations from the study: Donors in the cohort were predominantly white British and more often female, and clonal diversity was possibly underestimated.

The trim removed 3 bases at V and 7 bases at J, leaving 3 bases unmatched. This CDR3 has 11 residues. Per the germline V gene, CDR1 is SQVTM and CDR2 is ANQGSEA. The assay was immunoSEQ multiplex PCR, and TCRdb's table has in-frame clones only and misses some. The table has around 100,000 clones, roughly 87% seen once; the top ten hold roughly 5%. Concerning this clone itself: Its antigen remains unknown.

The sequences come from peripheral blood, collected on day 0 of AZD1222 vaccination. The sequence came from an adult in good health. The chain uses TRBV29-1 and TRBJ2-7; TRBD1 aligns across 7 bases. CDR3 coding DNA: TGCAGCGTTGACAGGGGGAGAGAGCAGTACTTC. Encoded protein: CSVDRGREQYF.